The source of this T cell receptor (beta chain) is a study of blood T cell repertoires in COVID-19. Overall study: T cells, B-cell-depleted T cells, or PBMCs provided the cDNA or gDNA that served as material.

CDR3 length: 16 residues. Looked up from germline, CDR1 is MNHEY and CDR2 is SMNVEV (reference sequence). The trim removed 7 bases at V and 7 bases at J, leaving 16 bases unmatched. Under the authors' procedure: Amplification with reference gene primers provided the estimates of nucleated cell counts. Some clones are missing from TCRdb's copy, which holds only in-frame ones; the method was immunoSEQ multiplex PCR. V and J calls and clone size follow that table, whereas D and trimming were derived from the DNA. Of about 440,000 clones in the sample, approximately 90% were seen once. Sequencing input: peripheral blood. This rearrangement joins TRBV27 to TRBJ2-1; 7 positions agree with TRBD1. The clonotype comes from a woman in her twenties or thirties with acute or convalescent COVID-19. DNA for the CDR3: TGTGCCAGCAACACCAGGTCCGGGACAGCCTGGAATGAGCAGTTCTTC. This gives the protein CASNTRSGTAWNEQFF.